Described below is a single T cell receptor beta chain sequence and its context. Its specificity is not known. TCRdb re-derived calls from the reads in MiXCR, one entry per CDR3 protein. The repertoire holds some 700,000 distinct CDR3 sequences, 35% seen once, with 2.5% to 3.5% in the top ten. J gave up 2 bases and V 2 bases, and 8 bases lay outside the gene matches. CDR1 and CDR2 (germline): MNHEY, SVGAGI. The CDR3 length is 18 residues. The sample comes from a study of T cell repertoires in cytomegalovirus infection. Study information: Indications of both CMV infection and matching HLA type were provided by public TCR beta signatures.

Study-level findings and limits: Individuals carrying CMV plus the relevant HLA were identified by cumulative frequency of public TCR beta families. Predominance within the ex vivo response was attributable to HLA-C-restricted CMV-specific TCR beta clonotypes.

The sample was PBMCs. The clonotype originates from a human donor in good health (CMV status not recorded). Some clones in this sample may be carry-over from other donors' samples. The chain joins TRBV6-5 to TRBJ2-6; 8 bases align to TRBD1. The DNA for the CDR3 is TGTGCCAGCAGTTACGACTGGACAGGGTTGCCTGGGGCCAACGTCCTGACTTTC. Translating gives CASSYDWTGLPGANVLTF.